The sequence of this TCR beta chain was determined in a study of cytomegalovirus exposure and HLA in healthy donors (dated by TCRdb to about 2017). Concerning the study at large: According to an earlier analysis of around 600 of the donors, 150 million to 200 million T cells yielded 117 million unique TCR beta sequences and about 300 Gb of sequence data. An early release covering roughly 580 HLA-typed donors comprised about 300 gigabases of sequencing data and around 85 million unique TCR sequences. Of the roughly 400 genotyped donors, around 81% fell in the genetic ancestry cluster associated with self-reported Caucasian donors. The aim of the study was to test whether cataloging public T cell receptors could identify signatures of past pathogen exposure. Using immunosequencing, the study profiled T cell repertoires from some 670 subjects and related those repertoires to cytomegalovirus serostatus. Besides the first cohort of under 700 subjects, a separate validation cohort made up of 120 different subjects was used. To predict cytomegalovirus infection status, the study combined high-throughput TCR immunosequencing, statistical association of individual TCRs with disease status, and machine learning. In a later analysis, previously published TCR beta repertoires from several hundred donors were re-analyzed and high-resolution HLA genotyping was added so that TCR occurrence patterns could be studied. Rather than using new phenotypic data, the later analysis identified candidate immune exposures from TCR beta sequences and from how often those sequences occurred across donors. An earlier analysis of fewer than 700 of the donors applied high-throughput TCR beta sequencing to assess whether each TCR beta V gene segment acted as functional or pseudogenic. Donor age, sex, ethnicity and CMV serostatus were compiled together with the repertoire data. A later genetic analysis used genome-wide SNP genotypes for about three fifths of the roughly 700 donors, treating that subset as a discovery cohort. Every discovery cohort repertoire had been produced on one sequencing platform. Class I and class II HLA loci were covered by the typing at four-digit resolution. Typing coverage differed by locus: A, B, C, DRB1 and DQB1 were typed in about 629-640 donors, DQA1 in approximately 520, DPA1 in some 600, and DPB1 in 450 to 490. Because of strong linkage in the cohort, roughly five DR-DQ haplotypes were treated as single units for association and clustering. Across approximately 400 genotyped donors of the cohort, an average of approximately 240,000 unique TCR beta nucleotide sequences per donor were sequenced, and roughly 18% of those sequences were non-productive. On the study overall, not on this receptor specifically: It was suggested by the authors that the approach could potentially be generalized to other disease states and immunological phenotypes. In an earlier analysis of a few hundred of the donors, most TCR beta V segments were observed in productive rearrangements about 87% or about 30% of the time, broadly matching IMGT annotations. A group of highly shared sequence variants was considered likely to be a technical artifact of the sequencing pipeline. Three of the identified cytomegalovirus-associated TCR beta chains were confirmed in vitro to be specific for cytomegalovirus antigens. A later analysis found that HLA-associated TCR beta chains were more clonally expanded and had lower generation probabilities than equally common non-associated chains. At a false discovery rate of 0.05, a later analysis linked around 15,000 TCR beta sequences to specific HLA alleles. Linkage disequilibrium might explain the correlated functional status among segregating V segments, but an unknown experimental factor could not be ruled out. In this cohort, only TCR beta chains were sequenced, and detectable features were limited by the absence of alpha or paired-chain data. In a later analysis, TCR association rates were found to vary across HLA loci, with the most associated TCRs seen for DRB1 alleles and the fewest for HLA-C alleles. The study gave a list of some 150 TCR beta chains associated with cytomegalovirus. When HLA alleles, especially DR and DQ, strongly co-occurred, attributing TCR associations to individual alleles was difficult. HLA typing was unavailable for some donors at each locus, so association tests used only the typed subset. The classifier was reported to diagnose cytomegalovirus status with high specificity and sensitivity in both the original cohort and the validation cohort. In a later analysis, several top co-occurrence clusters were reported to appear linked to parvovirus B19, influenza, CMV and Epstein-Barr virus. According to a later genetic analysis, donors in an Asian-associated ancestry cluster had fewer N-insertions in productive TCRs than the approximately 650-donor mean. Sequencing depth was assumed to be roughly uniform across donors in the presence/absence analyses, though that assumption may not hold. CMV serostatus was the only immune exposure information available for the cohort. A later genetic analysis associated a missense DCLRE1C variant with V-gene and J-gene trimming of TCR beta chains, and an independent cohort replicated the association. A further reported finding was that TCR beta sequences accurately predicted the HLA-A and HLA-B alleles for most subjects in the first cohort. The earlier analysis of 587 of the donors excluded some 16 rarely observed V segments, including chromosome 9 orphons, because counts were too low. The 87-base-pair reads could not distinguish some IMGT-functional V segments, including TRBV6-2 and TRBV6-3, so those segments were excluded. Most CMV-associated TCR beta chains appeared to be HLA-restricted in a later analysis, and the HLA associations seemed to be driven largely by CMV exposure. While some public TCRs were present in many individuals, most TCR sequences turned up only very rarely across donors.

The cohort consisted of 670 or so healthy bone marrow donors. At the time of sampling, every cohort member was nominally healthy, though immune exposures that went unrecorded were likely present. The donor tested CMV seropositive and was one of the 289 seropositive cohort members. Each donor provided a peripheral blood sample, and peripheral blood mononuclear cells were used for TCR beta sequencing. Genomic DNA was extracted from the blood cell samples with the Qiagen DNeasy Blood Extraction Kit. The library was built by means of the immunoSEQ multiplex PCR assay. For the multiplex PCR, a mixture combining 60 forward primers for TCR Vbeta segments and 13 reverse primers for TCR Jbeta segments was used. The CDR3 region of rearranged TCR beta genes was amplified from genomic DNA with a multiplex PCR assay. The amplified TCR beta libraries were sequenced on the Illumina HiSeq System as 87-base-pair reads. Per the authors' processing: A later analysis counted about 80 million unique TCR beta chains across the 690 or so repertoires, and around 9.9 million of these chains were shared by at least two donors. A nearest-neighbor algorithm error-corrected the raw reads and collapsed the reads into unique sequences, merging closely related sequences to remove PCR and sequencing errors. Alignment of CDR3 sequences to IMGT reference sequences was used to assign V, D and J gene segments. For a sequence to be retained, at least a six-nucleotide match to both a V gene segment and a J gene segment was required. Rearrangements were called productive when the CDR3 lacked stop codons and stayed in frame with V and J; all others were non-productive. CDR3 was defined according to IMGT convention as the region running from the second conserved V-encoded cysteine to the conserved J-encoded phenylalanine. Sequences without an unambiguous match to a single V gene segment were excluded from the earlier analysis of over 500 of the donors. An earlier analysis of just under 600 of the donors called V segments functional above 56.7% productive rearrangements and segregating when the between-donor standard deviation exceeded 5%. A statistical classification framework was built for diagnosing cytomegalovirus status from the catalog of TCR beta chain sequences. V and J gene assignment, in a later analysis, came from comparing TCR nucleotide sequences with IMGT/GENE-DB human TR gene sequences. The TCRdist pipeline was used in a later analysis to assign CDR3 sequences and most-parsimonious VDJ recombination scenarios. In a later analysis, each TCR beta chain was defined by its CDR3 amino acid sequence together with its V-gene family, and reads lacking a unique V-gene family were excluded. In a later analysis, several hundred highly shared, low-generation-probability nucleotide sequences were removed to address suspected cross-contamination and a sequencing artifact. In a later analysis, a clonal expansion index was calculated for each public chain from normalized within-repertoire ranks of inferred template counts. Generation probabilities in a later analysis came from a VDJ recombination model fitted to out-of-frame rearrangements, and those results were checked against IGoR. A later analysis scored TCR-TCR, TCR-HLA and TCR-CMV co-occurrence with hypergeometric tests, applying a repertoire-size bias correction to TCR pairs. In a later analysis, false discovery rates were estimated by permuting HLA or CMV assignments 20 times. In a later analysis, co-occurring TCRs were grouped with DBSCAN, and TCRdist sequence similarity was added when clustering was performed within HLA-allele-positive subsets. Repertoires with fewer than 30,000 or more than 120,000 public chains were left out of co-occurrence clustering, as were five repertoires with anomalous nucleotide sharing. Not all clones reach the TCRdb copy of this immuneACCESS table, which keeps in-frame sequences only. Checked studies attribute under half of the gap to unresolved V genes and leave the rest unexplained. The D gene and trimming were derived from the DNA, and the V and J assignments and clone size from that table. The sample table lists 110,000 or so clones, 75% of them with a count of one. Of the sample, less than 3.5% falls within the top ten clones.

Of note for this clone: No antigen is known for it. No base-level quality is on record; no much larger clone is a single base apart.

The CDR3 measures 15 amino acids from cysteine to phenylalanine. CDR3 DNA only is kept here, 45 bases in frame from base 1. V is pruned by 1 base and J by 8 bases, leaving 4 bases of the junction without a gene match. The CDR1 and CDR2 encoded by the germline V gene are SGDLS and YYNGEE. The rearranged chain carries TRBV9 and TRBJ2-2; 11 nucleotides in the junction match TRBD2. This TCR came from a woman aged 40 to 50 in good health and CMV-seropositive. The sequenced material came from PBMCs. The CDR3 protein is CASSVTSGSLGELFF. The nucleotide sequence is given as TGTGCCAGCAGCGTAACTAGCGGGAGTTTAGGGGAGCTGTTTTTT.